This TCR beta chain is drawn from a study of shared clonotypes between healthy human individuals. As for the study in general: A couple of female and three male donors aged 18 to 49 were enrolled.

Trimming removed 6 bases at V and 0 bases at J, with 9 bases between. The germline V gene has CDR1 SGHAT and CDR2 FQNNGV. This CDR3 comprises 14 residues. The method was immunoSEQ multiplex PCR; TCRdb's version includes in-frame clones alone and lacks a portion of them. The table has roughly 2,500,000 clones, 90% to 95% seen once; the top ten hold more than 0.35%. The chain joins TRBV11-2 to TRBJ1-3; D gene uncertain. The TCR originated in a man aged 18 to 29 in good health. Some clones in this sample may be carry-over from other donors' samples. Sequencing input: naive CD4+ T cells from PBMCs. Subset reported: CD45RA+ positively selected. In DNA form, the CDR3 reads TGTGCCAGCAGTCATCCGGGCTCTGGAAACACCATATATTTT. Its protein product is CASSHPGSGNTIYF.